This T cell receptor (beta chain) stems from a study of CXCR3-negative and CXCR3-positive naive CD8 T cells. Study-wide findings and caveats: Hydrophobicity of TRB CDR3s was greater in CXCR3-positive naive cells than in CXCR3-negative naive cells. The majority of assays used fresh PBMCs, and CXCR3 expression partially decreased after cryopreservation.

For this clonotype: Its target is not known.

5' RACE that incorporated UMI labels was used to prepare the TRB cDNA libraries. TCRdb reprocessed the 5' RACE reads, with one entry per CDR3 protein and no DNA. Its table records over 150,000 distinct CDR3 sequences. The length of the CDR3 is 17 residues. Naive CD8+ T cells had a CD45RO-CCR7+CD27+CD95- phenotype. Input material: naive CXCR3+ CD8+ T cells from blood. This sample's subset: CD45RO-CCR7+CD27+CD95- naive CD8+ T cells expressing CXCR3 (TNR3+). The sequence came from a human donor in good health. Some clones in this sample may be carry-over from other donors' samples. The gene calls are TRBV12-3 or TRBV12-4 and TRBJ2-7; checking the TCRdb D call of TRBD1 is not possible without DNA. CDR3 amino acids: CASPWGRILSRGHEQYF.